Following are 14 T cell receptor beta chains from one sample sequenced in a study of blood T cell repertoires in COVID-19. Here immunoSEQ multiplex PCR was the method, and the copy in TCRdb shows in-frame clones only, minus some. Of roughly 12,000 clones listed, about nine tenths were seen once; the top ten hold 28%. Sequencing was carried out using peripheral blood. These receptors came from a woman aged 70-85 years with active COVID-19.

The J gene is TRBJ2-3, the V gene TRBV7-2; 14 bases are a match to TRBD2. Germline assignment: CDR1 SGHTA and CDR2 FQGNSA. The V gene end was trimmed by 3 bases and the J gene end by 6 bases; junction bases not matched to a gene: 8. The CDR3 sequence is 17 residues long. The CDR3 region has the DNA TGTGCCAGCAGCTTTAACCCGGGACTAGCGGGAGCGGATACGCAGTATTTT. This sequence encodes CASSFNPGLAGADTQYF.

The J gene is TRBJ1-6, the V gene TRBV27, with TRBD1 matching 8 bases. The junction had 11 bases not matched to a gene; V was cut back by 1 base and J by 9 bases. Germline assignment: CDR1 MNHEY and CDR2 SMNVEV (reference sequence). CDR3 length: 17 residues. CDR3 nucleotide sequence: TGTGCCAGCAGTTTATACCCCCCCGGGACAGGCGGTTCACCCCTCCACTTT. Amino acid sequence: CASSLYPPGTGGSPLHF.

The chain recombines TRBV7-2 with TRBJ2-3, with 13 bases that match TRBD2. V lost 1 base and J lost 6; bases outside the gene matches: 7. CDR3 size: 17 residues. Germline values: CDR1 SGHTA, CDR2 FQGNSA. The CDR3 spells CASSLVGLAGIGDTQYF. CDR3 in DNA: TGTGCCAGCAGCTTAGTGGGACTAGCGGGGATTGGTGATACGCAGTATTTT.

The rearrangement joins TRBV5-1 to TRBJ2-2, with unresolved D. Trimming removed 0 bases from V and 5 bases from J, with 11 bases in between. CDR1 and CDR2 from the germline V gene are SGHRS and YFSETQ. The CDR3 has 15 amino acids. As DNA, the CDR3 is TGCGCCAGCAGCTTGGGCGGCTCCGCGACCGGGGAGCTGTTTTTT. Protein product: CASSLGGSATGELFF.

A single count supports this clone. The gene calls are TRBV7-9 and TRBJ1-5; unclear D gene. Germline CDR1 SEHNR, CDR2 FQNEAQ (reference sequence). The CDR3 covers 15 residues. Deletions cut 6 bases from V and 0 bases from J, with 12 bases between. CDR3 in amino acids: CASSEGENSNQPQHF. The CDR3 DNA is TGTGCCAGCAGTGAAGGAGAAAATAGCAATCAGCCCCAGCATTTT. The full variable domain, rest sourced from reference TRBV7-9 and TRBJ1-5, is DTGVSQNPRHKITKRGQNVTFRCDPISEHNRLYWYRQTLGQGPEFLTYFQNEAQLEKSRLLSDRFSAERPKGSFSTLEIQRTEQGDSAMYLCASSEGENSNQPQHFGDGTRLSIL.

This rearrangement joins TRBV28 to TRBJ2-7; the D gene is possibly TRBD2 (6 bases). The CDR3 covers 14 residues. The germline V and J ends were trimmed by 10 bases and 0 bases, with 16 bases remaining between them. Germline lookup yields CDR1 MDHEN and CDR2 SYDVKM. This CDR3 reads CANLWDGSSYEQYF. The CDR3 DNA reads TGTGCCAACTTGTGGGACGGGAGCTCCTACGAGCAGTACTTC. Full variable domain (remainder filled in from reference TRBV28 and TRBJ2-7): DVKVTQSSRYLVKRTGEKVFLECVQDMDHENMFWYRQDPGLGLRLIYFSYDVKMKEKGDIPEGYSVSREKKERFSLILESASTNQTSMYLCANLWDGSSYEQYFGPGTRLTVT.

V and J are TRBV11-3 and TRBJ1-3, with 10 bases that match TRBD1. Per the germline V gene, CDR1 is SGHNT and CDR2 is YENEEA. CDR3 length: 16 amino acids. Trimming removed 3 bases from V and 0 bases from J; junction bases left unmatched: 2. The CDR3 DNA is TGTGCCAGCAGCTTGACAGGGGGCAACTCTGGAAACACCATATATTTT. It specifies CASSLTGGNSGNTIYF.

The chain carries TRBV4-1 and TRBJ2-5; D unresolved. CDR1 MGHRA and CDR2 YSYEKL come from the germline V gene. The CDR3 covers 15 residues. The V gene lost 0 bases and the J gene lost 5 bases, with 13 bases spanning the gap. In DNA, the CDR3 is TGCGCCAGCAGCCAAGAAGGTCCCGTCGGGGAGACCCAGTACTTC. Residues: CASSQEGPVGETQYF.

The genes are TRBV6-6 and TRBJ1-5; 9 nucleotides align to TRBD1. V lost 8 bases and J lost 4; bases outside the gene matches: 6. This CDR3 contains 14 residues. Germline CDR1 reads MNHNY; CDR2 reads SVGAGI (reference sequence). CDR3: CASSTGTGNQPQHF. CDR3 DNA: TGTGCCAGCTCAACCGGGACAGGGAATCAGCCCCAGCATTTT.

This clone was detected only once. The chain links TRBV23-1 to TRBJ1-6; 10 positions match TRBD1. TRBV23-1 is noted as an ORF with a role that remains uncertain. V trimming: 4 bases; J trimming: 9 bases; junction bases outside the gene matches: 15. The length of the CDR3 is 18 residues. CDR3 loop: CASSPRGTGEEGASPLHF. CDR3 in DNA: TGCGCCAGCAGTCCTCGCGGGACAGGGGAAGAGGGGGCTTCACCCCTCCACTTT.

The CDR3 bases are TGTGCCAGCAGTTTAAGTCCGAGCTCCCCGGGCACCGGGGAGCTGTTTTTT. Translated: CASSLSPSSPGTGELFF. This chain joins TRBV27 and TRBJ2-2; no reliable D call. V gave up 2 bases and J gave up 4 bases, with 17 bases separating them. The germline gives CDR1 MNHEY, CDR2 SMNVEV (reference sequence). The CDR3 is 17 residues long.

The CDR3 loop reads CASSARASGEQFF. The CDR3 coding sequence is TGTGCCAGTAGTGCCCGGGCCAGCGGGGAGCAGTTCTTC. The chain couples TRBV19 to TRBJ2-1; D might be TRBD2 (6 bases). Germline values: CDR1 LNHDA, CDR2 SQIVND (reference sequence). There are 13 residues in the CDR3. The germline V and J ends were trimmed by 5 bases and 10 bases, with 15 bases remaining between them.

This chain joins TRBV28 and TRBJ1-3; TRBD1 agrees at 9 bases. Germline V gene lookup returns CDR1 MDHEN and CDR2 SYDVKM. This CDR3 has 16 amino acids. With 5 bases clipped from V and 7 bases from J, the junction kept 12 bases outside the gene matches. The CDR3 sequence is CASSPRAGTGTNTIYF. In DNA form, the CDR3 reads TGTGCCAGCAGTCCTCGCGCCGGGACAGGGACCAACACCATATATTTT.

V and J are TRBV14 and TRBJ1-1; possible D gene TRBD1, 5 bases. V lost 6 bases to trimming and J lost 4 bases, with 12 bases between them. The length of the CDR3 is 13 residues. Germline-derived CDR1 and CDR2 are SGHDN and FVKESK. CDR3 sequence (DNA): TGTGCCAGCAGGCTAAGCGGGGGCACTGAAGCTTTCTTT. Protein product: CASRLSGGTEAFF.